This is a list of T cell receptor beta chains from one sample in a study of T-cell reconstitution after alpha-beta-depleted transplantation in children. TCRdb fed the PCR reads into MiXCR, producing one record per CDR3 protein. This table has roughly 220,000 distinct CDR3 sequences, about 12% appearing once. The sequencing used PBMCs from the stem cell graft donor, collected from the stem cell graft. Source of these receptors: a human donor who donated a stem cell graft to a child with acute lymphoblastic leukemia. Both conserved end residues are part of each CDR3. Each record gives: J gene, D gene, clone size, V gene, CDR3 DNA, CDR3 protein. D genes are given only for firm matches. Expanded clones are given a class, and other clones once, few, many or no size at all.

j_call: TRBJ2-3; d_call: TRBD2; clone_size: many; v_call: TRBV6-1; cdr3_nt: TGTGCCAGCCCAAGGACGAGCGGGACTGAAGATACGCAGTATTTT; cdr3_aa: CASPRTSGTEDTQYF
j_call: TRBJ2-5; d_call: NA; clone_size: many; v_call: TRBV6-5; cdr3_nt: TGTGCCAGCAGTTACACGGGACAAGAGACCCAGTACTTC; cdr3_aa: CASSYTGQETQYF
j_call: TRBJ2-3; d_call: NA; clone_size: many; v_call: TRBV6-5; cdr3_nt: TGTGCCAGCAGGTTCCCCCAGGGGACAGATACGCAGTATTTT; cdr3_aa: CASRFPQGTDTQYF
j_call: TRBJ2-3; d_call: TRBD1; clone_size: NA; v_call: TRBV6-5; cdr3_nt: TGTGCCAGCAGTTACTCGAACAGGGGGCATAGCACAGATACGCAGTATTTT; cdr3_aa: CASSYSNRGHSTDTQYF
j_call: TRBJ2-7; d_call: TRBD2; clone_size: many; v_call: TRBV27; cdr3_nt: TGTGCCAGCAGTTTAAGAGTTGGTAGCGGGAGCTACGAGCAGTACTTC; cdr3_aa: CASSLRVGSGSYEQYF
j_call: TRBJ2-3; d_call: NA; clone_size: many; v_call: TRBV24-1; cdr3_nt: TGTGCCACCAAGGGGTGGGCTAGCACAGATACGCAGTATTTT; cdr3_aa: CATKGWASTDTQYF
j_call: TRBJ2-1; d_call: NA; clone_size: many; v_call: TRBV4-3; cdr3_nt: TGCGCCAGCAGCCATACTCACGGGTATGAGCAGTTCTTC; cdr3_aa: CASSHTHGYEQFF
j_call: TRBJ2-7; d_call: TRBD1; clone_size: NA; v_call: TRBV10-3; cdr3_nt: TGTGCCATCAGTGATGGGACAGGTATATCCTACGAGCAGTACTTC; cdr3_aa: CAISDGTGISYEQYF
j_call: TRBJ2-5; d_call: TRBD1; clone_size: many; v_call: TRBV27; cdr3_nt: TGTGCCAGCAGTTTAGGGACAGGCTACCAAGAGACCCAGTACTTC; cdr3_aa: CASSLGTGYQETQYF
j_call: TRBJ2-7; d_call: NA; clone_size: many; v_call: TRBV5-1; cdr3_nt: TGCGCCAGCAGGGGCCCGAGCTACGAGCAGTACTTC; cdr3_aa: CASRGPSYEQYF